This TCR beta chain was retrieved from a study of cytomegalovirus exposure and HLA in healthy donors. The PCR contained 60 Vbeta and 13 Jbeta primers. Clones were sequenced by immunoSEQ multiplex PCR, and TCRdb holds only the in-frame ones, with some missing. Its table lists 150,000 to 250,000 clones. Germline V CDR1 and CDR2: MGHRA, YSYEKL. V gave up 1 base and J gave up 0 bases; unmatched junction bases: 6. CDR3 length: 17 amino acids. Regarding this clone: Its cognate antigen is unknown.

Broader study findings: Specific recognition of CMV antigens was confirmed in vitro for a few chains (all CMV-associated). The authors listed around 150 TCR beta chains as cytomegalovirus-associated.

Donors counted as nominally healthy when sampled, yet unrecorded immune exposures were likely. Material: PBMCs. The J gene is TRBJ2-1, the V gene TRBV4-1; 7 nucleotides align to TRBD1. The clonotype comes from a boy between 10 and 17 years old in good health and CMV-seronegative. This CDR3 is CASSQASGQSSYNEQFF. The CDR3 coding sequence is TGCGCCAGCAGCCAAGCCTCGGGACAGAGCTCCTACAATGAGCAGTTCTTC.